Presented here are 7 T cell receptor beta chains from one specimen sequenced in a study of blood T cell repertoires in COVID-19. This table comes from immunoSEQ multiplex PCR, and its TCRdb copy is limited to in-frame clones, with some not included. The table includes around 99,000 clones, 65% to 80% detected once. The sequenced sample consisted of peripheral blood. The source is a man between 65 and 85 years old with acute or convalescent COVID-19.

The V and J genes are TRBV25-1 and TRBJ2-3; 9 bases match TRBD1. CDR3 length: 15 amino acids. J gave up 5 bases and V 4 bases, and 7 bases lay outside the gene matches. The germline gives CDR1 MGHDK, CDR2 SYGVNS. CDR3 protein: CASSARTGVLDTQYF. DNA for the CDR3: TGTGCCAGCAGTGCAAGGACAGGGGTTTTAGATACGCAGTATTTT. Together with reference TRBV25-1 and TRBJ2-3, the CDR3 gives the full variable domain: EADIYQTPRYLVIGTGKKITLECSQTMGHDKMYWYQQDPGMELHLIHYSYGVNSTEKGDLSSESTVSRIRTEHFPLTLESARPSHTSQYLCASSARTGVLDTQYFGPGTRLTVL.

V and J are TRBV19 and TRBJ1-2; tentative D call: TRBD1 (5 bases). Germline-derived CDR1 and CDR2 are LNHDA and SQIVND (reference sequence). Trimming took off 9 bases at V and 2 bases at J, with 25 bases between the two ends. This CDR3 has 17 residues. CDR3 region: CASIQFGGGNTNYGYTF. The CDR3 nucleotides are TGTGCCAGCATCCAATTTGGGGGAGGAAATACCAACTATGGCTACACCTTC.

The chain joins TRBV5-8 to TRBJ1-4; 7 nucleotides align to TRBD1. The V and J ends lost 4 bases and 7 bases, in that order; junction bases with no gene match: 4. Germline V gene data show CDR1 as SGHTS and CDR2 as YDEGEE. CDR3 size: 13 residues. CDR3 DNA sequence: TGTGCCAGCAGCCTCGGACAGGTTGAAAAACTGTTTTTT. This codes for CASSLGQVEKLFF.

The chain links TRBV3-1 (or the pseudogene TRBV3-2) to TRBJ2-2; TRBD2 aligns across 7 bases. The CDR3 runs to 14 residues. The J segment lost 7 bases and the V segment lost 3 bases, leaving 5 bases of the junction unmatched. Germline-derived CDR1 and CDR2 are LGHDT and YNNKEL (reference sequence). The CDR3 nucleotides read TGTGCCAGCAGCCATGAGCGGGGCCACGGGGAGCTGTTTTTT. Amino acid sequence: CASSHERGHGELFF.

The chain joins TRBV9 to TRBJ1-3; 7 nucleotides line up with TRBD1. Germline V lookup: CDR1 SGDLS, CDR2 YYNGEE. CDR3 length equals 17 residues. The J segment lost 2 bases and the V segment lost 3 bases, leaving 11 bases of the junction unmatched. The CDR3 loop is CASSDRTGGVTGNTIYF. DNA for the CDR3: TGTGCCAGCAGCGATAGGACAGGAGGGGTGACTGGAAACACCATATATTTT.

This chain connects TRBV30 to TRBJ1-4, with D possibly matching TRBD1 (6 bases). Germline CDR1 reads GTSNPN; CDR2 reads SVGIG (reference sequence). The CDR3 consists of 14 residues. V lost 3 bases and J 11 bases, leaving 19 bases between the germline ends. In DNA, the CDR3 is TGTGCCTGGAGAAACAGGGTAGCAATGAATAAACTGTTTTTT. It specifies CAWRNRVAMNKLFF.

The CDR3 DNA reads as TGCGCCAGCAGCTTGACAGGGGAGGCCTATGGCTACACCTTC. It encodes CASSLTGEAYGYTF. The V and J genes are TRBV5-1 and TRBJ1-2; 7 bases align to TRBD1. The CDR3 has 14 residues. The V and J ends lost 1 base and 4 bases, in that order; junction bases with no gene match: 4. In germline, CDR1 is SGHRS, CDR2 YFSETQ.